These 26 T cell receptor beta chains came from one sample sequenced in a study of blood T cell repertoires in COVID-19. Generated by immunoSEQ multiplex PCR, the TCRdb table keeps only in-frame clones and is missing some. Of about 120,000 clones in the sample, about nine tenths were seen once. The source material was peripheral blood. The receptors here all came from a woman between 70 and 85 years old with acute or convalescent COVID-19.

The genes are TRBV9 and TRBJ1-6, with 8 bases aligning to TRBD1. Germline V gives CDR1 SGDLS, CDR2 YYNGEE. This CDR3 is 15 amino acids long. Trimming cost V 3 bases and J 7 bases; bases outside gene matches: 6. CDR3 bases: TGTGCCAGCAGCGCGCACAGGGGGGAAAATTCACCCCTCCACTTT. This codes for CASSAHRGENSPLHF.

The chain couples TRBV5-1 to TRBJ1-3; 7 bases line up with TRBD1. Germline V gene sequence: CDR1 SGHRS, CDR2 YFSETQ. The CDR3 has 17 amino acids. Trimming cost V 3 bases and J 0 bases; bases outside gene matches: 9. For the CDR3, the DNA is TGCGCCAGCAGCTCCCGGGCAGGGGGTCTCTCTGGAAACACCATATATTTT. As protein: CASSSRAGGLSGNTIYF.

This chain joins TRBV5-6 and TRBJ2-1; 15 bases are shared with TRBD2. Germline V lookup: CDR1 SGHDT, CDR2 YYEEEE. V shed 4 bases, J shed 6 bases, and the junction held 2 bases outside the gene matches. This CDR3 region has 15 residues. This CDR3 reads CASSTGLAGGNEQFF. CDR3 in DNA: TGTGCCAGCAGCACGGGACTAGCGGGGGGCAATGAGCAGTTCTTC.

The rearrangement links TRBV11-2 to TRBJ1-1, with 8 bases identical to TRBD1. CDR1 is SGHAT, CDR2 FQNNGV, per germline. The CDR3 has 15 amino acids. J was trimmed by 1 base and V by 2 bases; bases with no gene match: 3. The CDR3 spells CASSLQGAKNTEAFF. In nucleotides, the CDR3 is TGTGCCAGCAGCTTACAGGGGGCTAAGAACACTGAAGCTTTCTTT.

This chain uses TRBV18 with TRBJ1-2, with TRBD1 identical over 7 bases. The V segment lost 3 bases and the J segment 6 bases; nucleotides outside the gene matches: 4. Per germline, CDR1 KGHSH and CDR2 LQKENI. The CDR3 consists of 13 residues. For the CDR3, the DNA is TGTGCCAGCTCACCTCAAGACAGGGATGGCTACACCTTC. Protein sequence: CASSPQDRDGYTF.

This clone was seen once. This chain links TRBV12-5 with TRBJ2-6, with 8 bases aligning to TRBD1. Germline assignment: CDR1 LGHNT and CDR2 FRNRAP. The CDR3 runs to 16 residues. V was clipped by 6 bases and J by 2 bases; unmatched bases: 6. The CDR3 here is CASGSTGEAGANVLTF. As DNA, the CDR3 is TGTGCTAGTGGCTCGACAGGGGAAGCTGGGGCCAACGTCCTGACTTTC.

This clone was recorded once. This chain uses TRBV28 with TRBJ2-7; 9 nucleotides agree with TRBD1. The V and J ends lost 5 bases and 5 bases, in that order; junction bases with no gene match: 13. The CDR3 totals 16 residues. The V gene's germline CDR1 is MDHEN and CDR2 SYDVKM. The CDR3 sequence is CASSPTGTGFYHEQYF. The CDR3 DNA sequence: TGTGCCAGCAGTCCCACCGGGACAGGGTTTTACCACGAGCAGTACTTC.

The chain is built from TRBV7-3 and TRBJ1-2; the match to TRBD1 covers 10 bases. Germline CDR1 reads SGHTA; CDR2 reads FQGTGA. V lost 2 bases to trimming and J lost 10 bases; unmatched junction nucleotides: 13. CDR3 length: 16 amino acids. The CDR3 loop reads CASSLLGPGTGDAYTF. The CDR3 DNA reads TGTGCCAGCAGCTTACTAGGCCCCGGGACAGGGGATGCCTACACCTTC. The full variable domain, rest sourced from reference TRBV7-3 and TRBJ1-2, is GAGVSQTPSNKVTEKGKYVELRCDPISGHTALYWYRQSLGQGPEFLIYFQGTGAADDSGLPNDRFFAVRPEGSVSTLKIQRTERGDSAVYLCASSLLGPGTGDAYTFGSGTRLTVV.

This clone was observed once. The V call is TRBV12-5, the J call TRBJ2-4; no definite D call. Trimming left V 3 bases short and J 3 bases short, with 12 bases between. Germline V gives CDR1 LGHNT, CDR2 FRNRAP. The CDR3 is 15 residues long. CDR3 in amino acids: CASGFSTTHKNIQYF. The DNA for the CDR3 is TGTGCTAGTGGTTTCAGCACTACTCACAAAAACATTCAGTACTTC.

The V call is TRBV30, the J call TRBJ2-6, with a tentative D call TRBD1 (7 bases). V was clipped by 2 bases and J by 2 bases, with 13 bases between them. CDR3 size: 16 residues. The germline CDR1 and CDR2 sequences are GTSNPN and SVGIG (reference sequence). As DNA, the CDR3 is TGTGCCTGGAGTAGGGTCAGGGGGGCTGGGGCCAACGTCCTGACTTTC. The encoded protein is CAWSRVRGAGANVLTF. Full variable domain (missing parts from reference TRBV30 and TRBJ2-6): SQTIHQWPATLVQPVGSPLSLECTVEGTSNPNLYWYRQAAGRGLQLLFYSVGIGQISSEVPQNLSASRPQDRQFILSSKKLLLSDSGFYLCAWSRVRGAGANVLTFGAGSRLTVL.

The chain recombines TRBV28 with TRBJ1-2, with a possible D match to TRBD1 (6 bases). The CDR3 totals 18 residues. Per germline, CDR1 MDHEN and CDR2 SYDVKM. V dropped 5 bases and J dropped 2 bases, with 24 bases sitting between them. CDR3 coding DNA: TGTGCCAGCAGTCAATATTCCCCGGGGGGGCCCCGGAACTATGGCTACACCTTC. Its protein is CASSQYSPGGPRNYGYTF.

The chain is built from TRBV19 and TRBJ1-5; 11 bases are shared with TRBD1. With V trimmed by 3 bases and J by 3 bases, 7 bases remained unmatched. The CDR3 extends over 17 amino acids. Germline assignment: CDR1 LNHDA and CDR2 SQIVND (reference sequence). CDR3 region: CASSMGQGERVNQPQHF. The CDR3 nucleotides read TGTGCCAGTAGTATGGGACAGGGGGAACGCGTCAATCAGCCCCAGCATTTT.

V is TRBV28 and J is TRBJ2-1; weak D call: TRBD1 (5 bases). The ends were cut back, 2 bases at V and 4 bases at J, with 9 bases in the middle. CDR1 MDHEN and CDR2 SYDVKM come from the germline V gene. The CDR3 totals 14 residues. This chain's CDR3 is CASSLIQEYNEQFF. DNA for the CDR3: TGTGCCAGCAGTTTAATACAGGAATACAATGAGCAGTTCTTC.

The chain employs TRBV20-1 and TRBJ2-1; 10 positions agree with TRBD2. This CDR3 contains 16 residues. V trimming: 3 bases; J trimming: 5 bases; junction bases outside the gene matches: 10. Germline V lookup: CDR1 DFQATT, CDR2 SNEGSKA (reference sequence). CDR3 in amino acids: CSASLPLAGANNEQFF. The CDR3 nucleotides are TGCAGTGCTAGTTTACCCCTAGCGGGGGCCAACAATGAGCAGTTCTTC.

V and J are TRBV4-1 and TRBJ2-2; 10 nucleotides match TRBD1. With 1 base clipped from V and 6 bases from J, the junction kept 5 bases outside the gene matches. The CDR3 length is 16 residues. Germline CDR1 reads MGHRA; CDR2 reads YSYEKL. The CDR3 DNA reads TGCGCCAGCAGCCAAGCCGGGACAGGGGTTTCCGGGGAGCTGTTTTTT. Protein product: CASSQAGTGVSGELFF.

DNA of the CDR3: TGTGCCAGCAGTGAGTCTCCGGGACTAGCTAATGAGCAGTACTTC. Its protein product is CASSESPGLANEQYF. The V call is TRBV6-1, the J call TRBJ2-7; TRBD2 matches 9 bases. Unmatched junction bases numbered 10, after V lost 3 bases and J lost 7 bases. This CDR3 has 15 residues. Germline CDR1 reads MNHNS; CDR2 reads SASEGT.

Regarding this clone: Other nucleotide sequences from this sample produce the same CDR3. The chain couples TRBV28 to TRBJ1-5, with 7 bases identical to TRBD1. The CDR3 has 13 residues. V lost 6 bases to trimming and J lost 1 base; unmatched junction nucleotides: 0. Germline V CDR1 and CDR2: MDHEN, SYDVKM. CDR3 amino acids: CASRQGSNQPQHF. The CDR3 DNA follows: TGTGCCAGCAGACAGGGGAGCAATCAGCCCCAGCATTTT.

The chain has TRBV19 and TRBJ1-1; no clear D. Germline CDR1 reads LNHDA; CDR2 reads SQIVND (reference sequence). Trimming cost V 3 bases and J 6 bases, with 5 bases left between them. The CDR3 extends over 11 amino acids. CDR3 protein: CASSMVAEAFF. The CDR3, as DNA: TGTGCCAGTAGTATGGTAGCTGAAGCTTTCTTT.

The table lists this clone with a count of one. The gene calls are TRBV21-1 and TRBJ2-5; TRBD1 is the table's D call, not checked against the DNA. TRBV21-1 represents a pseudogene. The CDR3 is 11 residues long. The CDR3 loop reads CHPEIQETQYF. In DNA, the CDR3 is TGCCACCCAGAAATCCAAGAGACCCAGTACTTC.

This clone was picked up one time. The chain combines TRBV5-1 with TRBJ2-5, with TRBD2 matching over 14 bases. The CDR3 covers 16 residues. Trimming cost V 3 bases and J 0 bases; bases outside gene matches: 1. Per the germline V gene, CDR1 is SGHRS and CDR2 is YFSETQ. The chain's CDR3 is CASSSTSGGDQETQYF. The DNA of the CDR3 is TGCGCCAGCAGCTCGACTAGCGGGGGGGACCAAGAGACCCAGTACTTC.

The chain couples TRBV20-1 to TRBJ1-2, with D possibly being TRBD1 (5 bases). Germline loops: CDR1 DFQATT, CDR2 SNEGSKA (reference sequence). This CDR3 has 13 amino acids. The V and J ends lost 3 bases and 6 bases respectively, with 14 bases between them. CDR3 DNA: TGCAGTGCTAGTCCAGGCAGGGATCATGGCTACACCTTC. Amino acid sequence: CSASPGRDHGYTF.

V gene TRBV5-1 combines with J gene TRBJ2-5, with a possible D match to TRBD1 (5 bases). The CDR3 is made up of 14 amino acids. The germline CDR1 and CDR2 sequences are SGHRS and YFSETQ. Trimming left V 0 bases short and J 1 base short, with 7 bases between. The CDR3 bases are TGCGCCAGCAGCTTGGCGACAGCCCAAGAGACCCAGTACTTC. This sequence encodes CASSLATAQETQYF.

This clone occurred a few times. The V gene is TRBV18, the J gene TRBJ2-5; 7 bases line up with TRBD1. V gave up 4 bases and J gave up 2 bases; unmatched junction bases: 4. The CDR3 sequence is 14 residues long. The germline CDR1 and CDR2 sequences are KGHSH and LQKENI. CDR3 nucleotide sequence: TGTGCCAGCTCACTGACAGGGTTACAAGAGACCCAGTACTTC. Amino acids: CASSLTGLQETQYF.

The genes are TRBV18 and TRBJ1-5; no clear D. Germline V CDR1 and CDR2: KGHSH, LQKENI. Trimming pared 2 bases from V and 7 bases from J, leaving 12 bases between. The CDR3 consists of 14 residues. The CDR3 sequence is CASSPSRSIQPQHF. In DNA form, the CDR3 reads TGTGCCAGCTCACCATCCCGGTCGATCCAGCCCCAGCATTTT.

The rearrangement links TRBV9 to TRBJ2-1; D perhaps matches TRBD1 (6 bases). The length of the CDR3 is 15 residues. Germline CDR1 SGDLS, CDR2 YYNGEE. Trimming left V 4 bases short and J 2 bases short, with 13 bases between. CDR3 bases: TGTGCCAGCAGCACCCAGGGGACCCCCTACAATGAGCAGTTCTTC. This codes for CASSTQGTPYNEQFF.

V gene TRBV6-1 combines with J gene TRBJ1-1, with no clear D. The germline V gene has CDR1 MNHNS and CDR2 SASEGT. The length of the CDR3 is 16 residues. Trimming removed 1 base at V and 1 base at J, with 13 bases between. DNA for the CDR3: TGTGCCAGCAGTGAAGACCTCACACCCACGAACACTGAAGCTTTCTTT. Its protein is CASSEDLTPTNTEAFF.